This section outlines one T cell receptor (beta chain) sequence together with its context. Its target is not known. This entry is derived from a study of shared clonotypes between healthy human individuals. Points from the study as a whole: Exclusively blood specimens were collected; tissue repertoires likely differ.

CD8 cells classed as naive were CD45RO-negative and positively selected for CCR7, excluding terminally differentiated effector memory CD45RA+ cells. Nashville, Tennessee was home to all donors, who were Caucasian adults. Sequenced by immunoSEQ multiplex PCR; TCRdb stores in-frame clones only, minus some. Of about 600,000 clones detected, around 95% appear once; the ten largest clones hold roughly 0.1%. V lost 6 bases and J 6 bases, leaving 9 bases between the germline ends. The CDR3 covers 11 residues. Germline-derived CDR1 and CDR2 are DFQATT and SNEGSKA (reference sequence). The rearrangement uses TRBV20-1 and TRBJ1-3; the D is unclear. Sequenced material: naive CD8+ T cells sorted from blood. This TCR came from a woman aged 25-40 years in good health. The CDR3 sequence: CSAQAVNTIYF. CDR3 nucleotides: TGCAGTGCCCAAGCGGTAAACACCATATATTTT.